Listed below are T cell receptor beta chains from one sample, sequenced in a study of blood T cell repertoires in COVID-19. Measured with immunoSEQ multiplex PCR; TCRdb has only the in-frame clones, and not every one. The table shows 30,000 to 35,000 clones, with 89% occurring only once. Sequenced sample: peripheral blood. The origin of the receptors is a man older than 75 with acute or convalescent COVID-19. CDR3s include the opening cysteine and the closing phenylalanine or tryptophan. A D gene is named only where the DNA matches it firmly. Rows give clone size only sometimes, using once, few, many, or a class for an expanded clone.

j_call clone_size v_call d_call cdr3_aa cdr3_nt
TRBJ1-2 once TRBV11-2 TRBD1 CASSSDRGLGYTF TGTGCCAGCAGCTCGGACAGGGGGCTTGGCTACACCTTC
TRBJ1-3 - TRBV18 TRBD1 CASSRDLQGAGNTIYF TGTGCCAGCTCACGAGATTTACAGGGGGCTGGAAACACCATATATTTT
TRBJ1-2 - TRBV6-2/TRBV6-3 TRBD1 CASSYSQGALYGYTF TGTGCCAGCAGTTACTCACAGGGGGCGCTTTATGGCTACACCTTC
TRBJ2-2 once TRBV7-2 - CASSLFASMAGELFF TGTGCCAGCAGCTTATTCGCTAGCATGGCCGGGGAGCTGTTTTTT
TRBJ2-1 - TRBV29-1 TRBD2 CSGTSGSYNEQFF TGCAGCGGCACTAGCGGGAGTTACAATGAGCAGTTCTTC
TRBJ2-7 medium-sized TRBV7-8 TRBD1 CASSLGLGQVFLHEQYF TGTGCCAGCAGCTTAGGGTTGGGACAGGTCTTTCTCCACGAGCAGTACTTC
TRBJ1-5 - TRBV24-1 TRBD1 CATSDSRQGGNQPQHF TGTGCCACCAGTGATTCTCGACAGGGGGGGAATCAGCCCCAGCATTTT
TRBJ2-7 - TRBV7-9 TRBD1 CASSLEGGGYEQYF TGTGCCAGCAGCTTAGAAGGGGGCGGCTACGAGCAGTACTTC
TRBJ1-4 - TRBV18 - CASSPRTAVNEKLFF TGTGCCAGCTCACCAAGGACAGCGGTTAATGAAAAACTGTTTTTT
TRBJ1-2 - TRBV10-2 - CASSGAGGGGYTF TGCGCCAGCAGTGGAGCGGGCGGAGGCGGCTACACCTTC
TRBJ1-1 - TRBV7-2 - CASSLLPGVNTEAFF TGTGCCAGCAGCTTACTGCCAGGTGTGAACACTGAAGCTTTCTTT
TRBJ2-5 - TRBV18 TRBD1 CASSGSGQKETQYF TGTGCCAGCTCAGGCTCGGGACAGAAAGAGACCCAGTACTTC
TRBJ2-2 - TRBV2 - CASSTNPAETGELFF TGTGCCAGCAGTACCAATCCGGCGGAAACCGGGGAGCTGTTTTTT
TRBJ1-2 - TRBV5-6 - CASSPRTANYGYTF TGTGCCAGCAGCCCTCGGACTGCTAACTATGGCTACACCTTC
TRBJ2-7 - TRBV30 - CAWSGLRPYEQYF TGTGCCTGGAGTGGACTAAGACCTTACGAGCAGTACTTC
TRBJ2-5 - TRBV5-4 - CASSLDRETQYF TGTGCCAGCAGCTTGGACAGGGAGACCCAGTACTTC
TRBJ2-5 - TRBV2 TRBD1 CASSPPSRQGEETQYF TGTGCCAGCAGTCCGCCGTCCCGACAGGGAGAAGAGACCCAGTACTTC
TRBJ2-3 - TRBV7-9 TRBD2 CASSSRLAGRSDTQYF TGTGCCAGCAGCTCGAGACTAGCGGGAAGGTCAGATACGCAGTATTTT
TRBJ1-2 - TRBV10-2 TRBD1 CASSRDRGYGYTF TGCGCCAGCAGCCGGGACAGGGGCTATGGCTACACCTTC
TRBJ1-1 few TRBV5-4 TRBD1 CASTRQGVNTEAFF TGTGCCAGTACCCGACAGGGGGTGAACACTGAAGCTTTCTTT
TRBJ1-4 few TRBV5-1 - CASSFGQLGNEKLFF TGCGCCAGCAGCTTTGGACAGCTTGGTAATGAAAAACTGTTTTTT
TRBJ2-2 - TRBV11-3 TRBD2 CASSLASGGNTGELFF TGTGCCAGCAGCTTAGCCAGCGGGGGAAACACCGGGGAGCTGTTTTTT
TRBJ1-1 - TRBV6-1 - CASSERRVRAFF TGTGCCAGCAGTGAAAGGAGGGTTCGAGCTTTCTTT
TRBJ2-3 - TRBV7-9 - CASSSRDTQYF TGTGCCAGCAGCTCTAGAGATACGCAGTATTTT
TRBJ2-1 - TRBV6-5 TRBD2 CASSPGTRGNEQFF TGTGCCAGCAGTCCGGGGACTAGGGGCAATGAGCAGTTCTTC
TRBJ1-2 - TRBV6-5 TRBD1 CASLRDSNGYTF TGTGCCAGCTTACGGGACAGTAATGGCTACACCTTC
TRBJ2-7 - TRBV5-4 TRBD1 CASSRGQGAYEQYF TGTGCCAGCAGCCGCGGACAGGGGGCCTACGAGCAGTACTTC
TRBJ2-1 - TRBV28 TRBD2 CASSFWLAGHNEQFF TGTGCCAGCAGTTTTTGGCTAGCGGGGCACAATGAGCAGTTCTTC
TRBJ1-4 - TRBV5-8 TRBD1 CASSATGTGSMEKLFF TGTGCCAGCAGCGCTACCGGGACAGGGTCGATGGAGAAACTGTTTTTT
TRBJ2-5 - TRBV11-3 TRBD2 CASSLFGTSVQETQYF TGTGCCAGCAGCTTATTTGGGACTAGCGTACAAGAGACCCAGTACTTC
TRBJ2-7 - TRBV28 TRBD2 CASSYHRTERASGRGNYEQYF TGTGCCAGCAGCTATCACCGGACGGAGCGGGCTAGCGGGAGGGGAAACTACGAGCAGTACTTC
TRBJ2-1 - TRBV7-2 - CASSLTSSYNEQFF TGTGCCAGCAGCTTAACCAGCTCCTACAATGAGCAGTTCTTC
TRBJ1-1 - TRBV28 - CASTEGVAEAFF TGTGCCAGCACCGAGGGGGTTGCTGAAGCTTTCTTT
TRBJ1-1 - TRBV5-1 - CASTPSTVSNTEAFF TGCGCCAGCACCCCATCGACAGTTTCCAACACTGAAGCTTTCTTT
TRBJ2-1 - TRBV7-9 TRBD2 CASSLGGRDEQFF TGTGCCAGCAGCTTAGGCGGGAGGGATGAGCAGTTCTTC
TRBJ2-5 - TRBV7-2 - CASSRQEQETQYF TGTGCCAGCAGCCGACAGGAACAAGAGACCCAGTACTTC
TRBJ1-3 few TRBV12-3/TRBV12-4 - CASRVNTVDTIYF TGTGCCAGCAGGGTGAATACGGTGGACACCATATATTTT
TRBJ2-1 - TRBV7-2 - CASSPTFLADGEQFF TGTGCCAGCAGCCCGACATTCCTAGCTGACGGTGAGCAGTTCTTC
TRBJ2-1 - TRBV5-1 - CASSLPTTGSSSYNEQFF TGCGCCAGCAGCTTGCCGACTACAGGGTCGAGCTCCTACAATGAGCAGTTCTTC
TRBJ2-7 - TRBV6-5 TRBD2 CASSPTSGRQYF TGTGCCAGCAGCCCCACTAGCGGGAGACAGTACTTC
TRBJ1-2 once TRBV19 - CASSMGRPGRGYTF TGTGCCAGTAGTATGGGCAGGCCGGGGAGAGGCTACACCTTC
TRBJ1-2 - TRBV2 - CATSRAGALGGYTF TGTGCCACTTCCCGGGCGGGGGCGCTGGGTGGCTACACCTTC
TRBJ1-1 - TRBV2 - CASSEVMPRDTEAFF TGTGCCAGCAGTGAGGTTATGCCCCGGGATACTGAAGCTTTCTTT
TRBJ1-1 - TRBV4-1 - CASSQVLVQKAFF TGCGCCAGCAGCCAAGTCTTGGTACAGAAAGCTTTCTTT
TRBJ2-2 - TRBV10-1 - CASSGNFRANTGELFF TGCGCCAGCAGTGGAAATTTTCGCGCGAACACCGGGGAGCTGTTTTTT
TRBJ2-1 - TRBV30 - CAWSVLPEGEQFF TGTGCCTGGAGTGTACTCCCGGAGGGGGAGCAGTTCTTC
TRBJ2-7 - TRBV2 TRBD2 CASRREGEQYF TGTGCCAGTCGGAGGGAGGGCGAGCAGTACTTC
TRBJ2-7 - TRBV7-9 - CASSPLGRGYEQYF TGTGCCAGCAGCCCCCTTGGCAGGGGATACGAGCAGTACTTC
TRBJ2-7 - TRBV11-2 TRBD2 CASRTSGSRYEQYF TGTGCCAGCAGAACTAGCGGGAGTCGGTACGAGCAGTACTTC
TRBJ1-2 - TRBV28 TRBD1 CASSFSGTGHGYTF TGTGCCAGCAGTTTTTCCGGGACAGGGCATGGCTACACCTTC
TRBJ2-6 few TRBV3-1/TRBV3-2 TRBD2 CASSQVTSGSGGANVLTF TGTGCCAGCAGCCAGGTGACTAGCGGGAGCGGTGGGGCCAACGTCCTGACTTTC
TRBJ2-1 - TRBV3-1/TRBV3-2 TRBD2 CASSSLAGALGEQFF TGTGCCAGCAGCTCACTAGCGGGGGCCCTCGGTGAGCAGTTCTTC
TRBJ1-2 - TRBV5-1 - CASSLSNDRRNYGYTF TGCGCCAGCAGCCTATCCAATGACAGGAGAAACTATGGCTACACCTTC
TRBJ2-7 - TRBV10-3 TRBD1 CAISLPGDRGSEQYF TGTGCCATCAGCCTACCGGGGGACAGGGGCAGCGAGCAGTACTTC
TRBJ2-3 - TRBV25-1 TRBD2 CASTSGSGDTQYF TGTGCCAGCACTAGCGGGAGTGGGGATACGCAGTATTTT
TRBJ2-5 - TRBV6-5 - CASSRRGVGQETQYF TGTGCCAGCAGCCGTCGCGGGGTTGGGCAAGAGACCCAGTACTTC
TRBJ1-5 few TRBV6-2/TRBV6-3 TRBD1 CASSYPGGSQPQHF TGTGCCAGCAGTTATCCAGGGGGTAGCCAGCCCCAGCATTTT
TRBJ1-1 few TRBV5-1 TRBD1 CASKFSGTGNTEAFF TGCGCCAGCAAGTTTTCCGGGACAGGGAACACTGAAGCTTTCTTT
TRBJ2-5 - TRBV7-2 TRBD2 CASSLSLAEQETQYF TGTGCCAGCAGCTTGTCCCTAGCGGAACAAGAGACCCAGTACTTC
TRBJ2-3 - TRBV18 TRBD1 CASSLNGQVDTQYF TGTGCCAGCTCACTTAACGGACAGGTGGATACGCAGTATTTT